These 29 T cell receptor beta chains were sequenced from one sample in a study of early T cells in non-severe SARS-CoV-2 infection. TCRdb reprocessed the 5' RACE reads via MiXCR and lists one record per CDR3 protein. The sample has under 100,000 distinct CDR3 sequences, more than 9.5% seen once. Sample: whole blood. All receptors come from an adult who was a healthcare worker with PCR-confirmed SARS-CoV-2 infection or an uninfected control (not recorded which).

J is TRBJ2-3 and V is TRBV5-1; 7 positions agree with TRBD2. The ends lost 2 bases at V and 2 bases at J; junction bases unmatched: 11. Germline V gene lookup returns CDR1 SGHRS and CDR2 YFSETQ. This CDR3 is 17 amino acids long. In nucleotides, the CDR3 is TGCGCCAGCAGCTTTTGGGCTAGCGGATACTCCACAGATACGCAGTATTTT. It codes for CASSFWASGYSTDTQYF. The whole variable domain, filled in from reference TRBV5-1 and TRBJ2-3, reads KAGVTQTPRYLIKTRGQQVTLSCSPISGHRSVSWYQQTPGQGLQFLFEYFSETQRNKGNFPGRFSGRQFSNSRSEMNVSTLELGDSALYLCASSFWASGYSTDTQYFGPGTRLTVL.

This clonotype occurred a few times. The genes are TRBV29-1 and TRBJ1-3; D not resolved. The V gene lost 6 bases and the J gene lost 0 bases, with 6 bases spanning the gap. The CDR3 has 12 amino acids. Germline CDR1 and CDR2: SQVTM and ANQGSEA. The CDR3 sequence: CSVGSSGNTIYF. Here the CDR3 DNA reads TGCAGCGTGGGGAGCTCTGGAAACACCATATATTTT.

This clonotype was picked up a small number of times. The chain has TRBV11-2 and TRBJ2-1; unclear D gene. V lost 3 bases, J lost 5 bases, and 2 bases lay in between. The CDR3 contains 11 residues. Germline CDR1 reads SGHAT; CDR2 reads FQNNGV. Written as DNA, the CDR3 is TGTGCCAGCAGCTTTCACAATGAGCAGTTCTTC. It is translated as CASSFHNEQFF.

The V gene is TRBV7-3, the J gene TRBJ1-2, with D perhaps TRBD1 (5 bases). Trimming left V 5 bases short and J 1 base short, with 8 bases between. The germline V gene has CDR1 SGHTA and CDR2 FQGTGA. The CDR3 is made up of 13 amino acids. The CDR3 DNA sequence: TGTGCCAGCAGCCCGGGGGTTAACTATGGCTACACCTTC. Translated: CASSPGVNYGYTF.

The CDR3 protein is CSAQGPKWKKLFF. The CDR3 DNA reads as TGCAGCGCACAGGGGCCTAAGTGGAAAAAACTGTTTTTT. The chain links TRBV29-1 to TRBJ1-4; TRBD1 agrees at 7 bases. CDR3 length: 13 residues. Germline-derived CDR1 and CDR2 are SQVTM and ANQGSEA. V lost 7 bases to trimming and J lost 9 bases; unmatched junction nucleotides: 11.

This chain links TRBV29-1 with TRBJ2-3; no firm D call. CDR3 size: 13 residues. Germline assignment: CDR1 SQVTM and CDR2 ANQGSEA. V was trimmed by 4 bases and J by 0 bases, leaving 8 bases between them. In DNA form, the CDR3 reads TGCAGCGTTGTGCTATTTAGCACAGATACGCAGTATTTT. It yields the protein CSVVLFSTDTQYF.

This clonotype was detected a few times. The rearrangement uses TRBV12-5 and TRBJ2-3, with D possibly TRBD1 on 5 matching bases. From germline, CDR1 is LGHNT and CDR2 FRNRAP. The CDR3 runs to 15 residues. The V gene lost 0 bases and the J gene lost 0 bases, with 7 bases spanning the gap. Written as DNA, the CDR3 is TGTGCTAGTGGTTTGGTAGGGGCTAGCACAGATACGCAGTATTTT. As protein: CASGLVGASTDTQYF.

This chain links TRBV20-1 with TRBJ2-5, with a weak D call TRBD2 (6 bases). The CDR3 consists of 13 residues. Germline assignment: CDR1 DFQATT and CDR2 SNEGSKA (reference sequence). The ends were cut back, 3 bases at V and 5 bases at J, with 13 bases in the middle. This CDR3 reads CSASGEAGETQYF. In DNA, the CDR3 is TGCAGTGCTAGCGGGGAGGCAGGGGAGACCCAGTACTTC.

Ten or more counts support this clonotype. DNA for the CDR3: TGCAGTGCACACGGGGGCAGGGCGAACCAGCCCCAGCATTTT. As protein: CSAHGGRANQPQHF. The V gene is TRBV20-1, the J gene TRBJ1-5, with D perhaps TRBD1 (6 bases). The CDR3 spans 14 residues. Germline V CDR1 and CDR2: DFQATT, SNEGSKA (reference sequence). Deletions cut 6 bases from V and 7 bases from J, with 19 bases between.

This clonotype was found many times. The chain links TRBV6-1 to TRBJ2-2; TRBD2 might be the D (5 bases). The CDR3 extends over 15 amino acids. V shed 2 bases and J shed 2 bases, with 9 bases lying between them. Per the germline V gene, CDR1 is MNHNS and CDR2 is SASEGT. CDR3 sequence reads: CASSEPGRNTGELFF. CDR3 in DNA: TGTGCCAGCAGTGAACCGGGGAGAAACACCGGGGAGCTGTTTTTT.

At least ten counts were recorded for this clonotype. The rearrangement joins TRBV20-1 to TRBJ2-6; D is uncertain. Germline V gene sequence: CDR1 DFQATT, CDR2 SNEGSKA (reference sequence). The V and J ends lost 6 bases and 4 bases respectively, with 10 bases between them. The CDR3 is 13 amino acids. The CDR3 spells CSASPPGANVLTF. The CDR3 DNA reads as TGCAGTGCCTCGCCCCCAGGGGCCAACGTCCTGACTTTC.

This clonotype was observed many times. The rearrangement links TRBV30 to TRBJ2-5; tentatively, D is TRBD2 (6 bases). The V end was cut by 0 bases, the J end by 4 bases, with 15 bases between. The CDR3 spans 15 residues. Germline lookup yields CDR1 GTSNPN and CDR2 SVGIG (reference sequence). The CDR3 DNA reads as TGTGCCTGGAGTGTACATTTCGGGCGGGGAGAGACCCAGTACTTC. Its translation is CAWSVHFGRGETQYF.

V is TRBV7-6 and J is TRBJ1-2; a weak D match, TRBD1 (6 bases). This CDR3 region has 12 residues. V gave up 5 bases and J gave up 6 bases, with 10 bases separating them. Germline V gene lookup returns CDR1 SGHVS and CDR2 FNYEAQ. The CDR3 sequence: CASSARGDGYTF. The CDR3 region has the DNA TGTGCCAGCAGCGCCAGGGGCGATGGCTACACCTTC.

This clonotype has at least ten counts. This chain connects TRBV9 to TRBJ2-3; 10 bases are a match to TRBD2. J gave up 1 base and V 0 bases, and 8 bases lay outside the gene matches. The CDR3 consists of 18 residues. Germline V lookup: CDR1 SGDLS, CDR2 YYNGEE. CDR3 region: CASSVVGGLAGGTDTQYF. CDR3 nucleotides: TGTGCCAGCAGCGTAGTGGGAGGGCTAGCGGGAGGCACAGATACGCAGTATTTT.

This clonotype was counted at least ten times. The chain combines TRBV7-6 with TRBJ2-3, with D perhaps matching TRBD2 (5 bases). Germline-derived CDR1 and CDR2 are SGHVS and FNYEAQ. Between the trimmed V and J ends, which lost 3 bases and 5 bases, there was a span of 15 bases. CDR3 length: 15 amino acids. The CDR3 DNA follows: TGTGCCAGCAGCTTCGTCGCCGAGGGTCAAGATACGCAGTATTTT. Translation: CASSFVAEGQDTQYF.

This clonotype was recorded many times. The chain links TRBV28 to TRBJ1-2, with TRBD1 identical over 7 bases. CDR3 length equals 17 residues. Trimming cost V 0 bases and J 4 bases; bases outside gene matches: 11. Per the germline V gene, CDR1 is MDHEN and CDR2 is SYDVKM. The CDR3: CASSLWARRDSGYGYTF. The CDR3 coding sequence is TGTGCCAGCAGTTTATGGGCCCGAAGGGACAGTGGCTATGGCTACACCTTC.

This clonotype has a count of ten or more. The chain has TRBV29-1 and TRBJ2-3, with D tentatively TRBD2 (6 bases). Trimming removed 4 bases from V and 0 bases from J, with 14 bases in between. Germline V gives CDR1 SQVTM, CDR2 ANQGSEA. The CDR3 runs 15 residues. The CDR3 sequence: CSVAGGGRSTDTQYF. CDR3 bases: TGCAGCGTTGCCGGTGGGGGGAGAAGCACAGATACGCAGTATTTT.

This clonotype showed up just a few times. The junction does not match germline at one end; this may be a read error. The gene calls are TRBV4-1 and TRBJ1-1; a weak D match, TRBD1 (6 bases). The CDR3 contains 17 residues. Germline V gives CDR1 MGHRA, CDR2 YSYEKL. This CDR3 reads CASSQVSGGLLGTEVFF. CDR3 sequence (DNA): TGCGCCAGCAGCCAAGTCTCTGGGGGCCTCTTGGGCACTGAAGTTTTCTTT.

In its sample, this clonotype was seen a few times. This chain joins TRBV5-6 and TRBJ1-5, with D perhaps matching TRBD1 (5 bases). Germline V gene sequence: CDR1 SGHDT, CDR2 YYEEEE. Between the trimmed V and J ends, which lost 4 bases and 2 bases, there was a span of 16 bases. This CDR3 has 16 residues. Here the CDR3 DNA reads TGTGCCAGCAGCGTAACCGGGGCCGGAGGCAATCAGCCCCAGCATTTT. Its translation is CASSVTGAGGNQPQHF.

The rearrangement uses TRBV6-2 or TRBV6-3 and TRBJ1-5; no definite D call. Germline CDR1 and CDR2: MNHEY and SVGEGT. The V end lost 6 bases, the J end lost 9 bases, and 15 bases lay between the germline ends. The CDR3 totals 13 residues. In DNA, the CDR3 is TGTGCCAGCAGCATCTTACTCCAAGGGCCCCAGCATTTT. Translated, it gives CASSILLQGPQHF.

This clonotype occurred a few times. The chain links TRBV4-1 to TRBJ2-1, with D uncertain. In germline, CDR1 is MGHRA, CDR2 YSYEKL. This CDR3 is 14 amino acids long. The V and J ends lost 2 bases and 2 bases respectively, with 7 bases between them. The CDR3 sequence is CASSQLGPYNEQFF. The CDR3 bases are TGCGCCAGCAGCCAATTAGGACCCTACAATGAGCAGTTCTTC.

V gene TRBV27 combines with J gene TRBJ2-7; D is possibly TRBD1 or TRBD2 (5 bases each). V was clipped by 5 bases and J by 3 bases, with 20 bases between them. CDR1 MNHEY and CDR2 SMNVEV come from the germline V gene (reference sequence). CDR3 length: 16 residues. Here the CDR3 reads CASSRSIWDGNYEQYF. The CDR3 DNA reads as TGTGCCAGCAGTAGATCCATTTGGGACGGAAACTACGAGCAGTACTTC.

This clonotype was recorded at least ten times. J is TRBJ1-6 and V is TRBV4-2; a weak D match, TRBD1 (5 bases). CDR1 LGHNA and CDR2 YNFKEQ come from the germline V gene. Trimming took off 0 bases at V and 10 bases at J, with 16 bases between the two ends. The CDR3 spans 16 residues. This chain's CDR3 is CASSQDRDRSGSPLHF. CDR3 in DNA: TGTGCCAGCAGCCAAGATCGCGACAGAAGTGGATCACCCCTCCACTTT.

This clonotype was picked up a small number of times. The chain combines TRBV19 with TRBJ2-1; maybe TRBD2 (5 bases). Germline-derived CDR1 and CDR2 are LNHDA and SQIVND (reference sequence). With 3 bases removed from V and 7 bases from J, the gap between germline ends came to 10 bases. The length of the CDR3 is 13 residues. In nucleotides, the CDR3 is TGTGCCAGTAGTATTGGTGGCGGGAATGAGCAGTTCTTC. Protein: CASSIGGGNEQFF.

The chain is built from TRBV20-1 and TRBJ2-7, with 10 bases fitting TRBD2. V lost 0 bases to trimming and J lost 5 bases; unmatched junction nucleotides: 13. Germline CDR1 reads DFQATT; CDR2 reads SNEGSKA (reference sequence). The CDR3 runs 17 residues. This CDR3 is CSARDGPAGGLGNEQYF. The CDR3 DNA reads as TGCAGTGCTAGAGATGGTCCAGCGGGGGGGCTAGGTAACGAGCAGTACTTC.

This clonotype was seen at least ten times. This chain uses TRBV20-1 with TRBJ2-4, with 10 positions matching TRBD1. CDR1 and CDR2 from the germline V gene are DFQATT and SNEGSKA (reference sequence). J was trimmed by 8 bases and V by 1 base; bases with no gene match: 5. The CDR3 has 14 residues. The CDR3 bases are TGCAGTGCTAGAGGCGGGACAGGGGCATACATTCAGTACTTC. This gives the protein CSARGGTGAYIQYF.

This clonotype appeared many times. The chain joins TRBV7-9 to TRBJ2-3; TRBD2 matches at 13 bases. Germline V lookup: CDR1 SEHNR, CDR2 FQNEAQ (reference sequence). The CDR3 spans 16 residues. Trimming cost V 4 bases and J 7 bases; bases outside gene matches: 8. CDR3 DNA sequence: TGTGCCAGCAGCTCTGGACTAGCGGGAGTGTTATATACGCAGTATTTT. Protein sequence: CASSSGLAGVLYTQYF.

This clonotype came up a few times. The rearrangement links TRBV7-9 to TRBJ2-1; 8 bases are shared with TRBD2. There are 15 residues in the CDR3. V shed 6 bases, J shed 2 bases, and the junction held 6 bases outside the gene matches. Germline CDR1 reads SEHNR; CDR2 reads FQNEAQ (reference sequence). The CDR3 DNA reads TGTGCCAGCAGGTCTCCGGGACTAGCCTACAATGAGCAGTTCTTC. Residues: CASRSPGLAYNEQFF.

This clonotype was seen ten or more times. The gene calls are TRBV15 and TRBJ2-1; no definite D call. V was pared by 4 bases and J by 6 bases, with 16 bases between. The CDR3 runs 15 residues. Germline V gene sequence: CDR1 LNHNV, CDR2 YYDKDF (reference sequence). CDR3 loop: CATSTHDTALNEQFF. CDR3 bases: TGTGCCACCAGCACCCATGACACTGCCCTCAATGAGCAGTTCTTC.